Shown below are 8 T cell receptor beta chains from a single sample sequenced in a study of T cell clones after liver transplantation. Data came from immunoSEQ multiplex PCR; TCRdb stores just in-frame clones and leaves some out. Seen here are 65,000 to 90,000 clones, more than 75% observed once, and the top ten hold about 2.5%. Sequenced here: CD4+ T cells from blood, sampled before liver transplant. These receptors all stem from a human donor who received a liver transplant.

The chain uses TRBV5-1 and TRBJ2-1; the match to TRBD2 covers 13 bases. Unmatched junction bases numbered 7, after V lost 5 bases and J lost 8 bases. From germline, CDR1 is SGHRS and CDR2 YFSETQ. CDR3 length: 15 residues. DNA of the CDR3: TGCGCCAGCAGACGGGGACTAGCGGGAATCTATGAGCAGTTCTTC. Translating gives CASRRGLAGIYEQFF.

The chain joins TRBV7-2 to TRBJ2-7; 16 bases match TRBD2. This CDR3 contains 18 residues. Per the germline V gene, CDR1 is SGHTA and CDR2 is FQGNSA. The J segment lost 3 bases and the V segment lost 5 bases, leaving 10 bases of the junction unmatched. The CDR3 sequence is CASSPQSGTSGRGYEQYF. For the CDR3, the DNA is TGTGCCAGCAGCCCCCAATCCGGGACTAGCGGGAGGGGCTACGAGCAGTACTTC. Drawing the rest from reference TRBV7-2 and TRBJ2-7, the complete variable domain is GAGVSQSPSNKVTEKGKDVELRCDPISGHTALYWYRQSLGQGLEFLIYFQGNSAPDKSGLPSDRFSAERTGGSVSTLTIQRTQQEDSAVYLCASSPQSGTSGRGYEQYFGPGTRLTVT.

The chain employs TRBV28 and TRBJ1-4, with a tentative D call TRBD1 (5 bases). The CDR3 runs to 15 residues. The germline CDR1 and CDR2 sequences are MDHEN and SYDVKM. V lost 5 bases, J lost 0 bases, and 10 bases lay in between. The CDR3 sequence is CASSPSGATNEKLFF. CDR3 sequence (DNA): TGTGCCAGCAGTCCCTCGGGGGCAACTAATGAAAAACTGTTTTTT.

The chain links TRBV6-1 to TRBJ2-1; a weak D match, TRBD2 (6 bases). CDR1 and CDR2 from the germline V gene are MNHNS and SASEGT. The CDR3 runs to 15 residues. V lost 4 bases, J lost 1 base, and 11 bases lay in between. As DNA, the CDR3 is TGTGCCAGCAGTGGGTCGGGACTTTCCTACAATGAGCAGTTCTTC. This translates into CASSGSGLSYNEQFF.

J is TRBJ2-7 and V is TRBV11-2, with 7 nucleotides matching TRBD2. J was trimmed by 7 bases and V by 5 bases; bases with no gene match: 14. CDR3 length: 15 residues. CDR1 is SGHAT, CDR2 FQNNGV, per germline. This CDR3 is CASSPAVRETLEQYF. The CDR3 nucleotides are TGTGCCAGCAGCCCCGCGGTGCGGGAGACCTTAGAGCAGTACTTC.

This clone was detected only a few times. The chain uses TRBV7-8 and TRBJ2-1; possibly TRBD2 for D (5 bases). The germline gives CDR1 SGHVS, CDR2 FQNEAQ. CDR3 size: 15 residues. With 7 bases removed from V and 2 bases from J, the gap between germline ends came to 15 bases. CDR3 region: CASTTRSGTYNEQFF. In nucleotides, the CDR3 is TGTGCCAGCACCACAAGAAGCGGAACCTACAATGAGCAGTTCTTC. Full variable domain (missing parts from reference TRBV7-8 and TRBJ2-1): GAGVSQSPRYKVAKRGQDVALRCDPISGHVSLFWYQQALGQGPEFLTYFQNEAQLDKSGLPSDRFFAERPEGSVSTLKIQRTQQEDSAVYLCASTTRSGTYNEQFFGPGTRLTVL.

V is TRBV28 and J is TRBJ2-7; tentatively, D is TRBD2 (5 bases). V was clipped by 3 bases and J by 4 bases, with 22 bases between them. This CDR3 contains 17 residues. Per germline, CDR1 MDHEN and CDR2 SYDVKM. This chain's CDR3 is CASSFLGGSHTGYEQYF. CDR3 bases: TGTGCCAGCAGTTTCCTAGGAGGCTCCCATACCGGATACGAGCAGTACTTC.

As DNA, the CDR3 is TGTGCCAGCAGCCTGGACAGGGTTGCCGGGGCCAACGTCCTGACTTTC. It codes for CASSLDRVAGANVLTF. The chain carries TRBV11-2 and TRBJ2-6, with 8 nucleotides matching TRBD1. This CDR3 spans 16 amino acids. The V gene's germline CDR1 is SGHAT and CDR2 FQNNGV. The V segment lost 5 bases and the J segment 4 bases; nucleotides outside the gene matches: 7.